The 5 T cell receptor beta chains below come from one sample, sequenced in a study of regulatory T cells in long-lasting Graves disease. Time point given: newly diagnosed GD, antithyroid drugs for less than 3 months. The TCR library was prepared using RNA isolated from PBMCs. Arm-PCR with iRepertoire HTBI primers amplified the CDR3 regions for these TCR beta libraries. TCRdb used MiXCR to reprocess the multiplex PCR reads, holding one entry per CDR3 protein. This sample has 350,000 to 500,000 distinct CDR3 sequences, with about 15% found just once. The sample was also linked to a second study, of T cells in Graves' hyperthyroidism and ophthalmopathy.

The source was peripheral blood mononuclear cells (PBMCs), collected at new diagnosis, from a patient treated with antithyroid drugs. Every receptor here comes from a woman between 50 and 59 years old with Graves disease.

A few counts support this clonotype. The rearrangement links TRBV5-5 to TRBJ2-1; the match to TRBD2 covers 7 bases. The germline V gene has CDR1 SGHKS and CDR2 YYEKEE (reference sequence). The CDR3 consists of 15 residues. J lost 4 bases, V lost 0 bases, and 4 bases had no gene match. The CDR3, as DNA: TGTGCCAGCAGCTTGGGTCCAGCGGGGTACAATGAGCAGTTCTTC. Its translation is CASSLGPAGYNEQFF. The whole variable domain, remainder taken from reference TRBV5-5 and TRBJ2-1, is DAGVTQSPTHLIKTRGQQVTLRCSPISGHKSVSWYQQVLGQGPQFIFQYYEKEERGRGNFPDRFSARQFPNYSSELNVNALLLGDSALYLCASSLGPAGYNEQFFGPGTRLTVL.

This clonotype has more than one count but fewer than ten. A read error is possible here, since a much larger clone lies one base away. The rearrangement links TRBV11-2 to TRBJ2-7, with 8 bases identical to TRBD1. The CDR3 sequence is 15 residues long. The germline gives CDR1 SGHAT, CDR2 FQNNGV. J lost 4 bases, V lost 0 bases, and 5 bases had no gene match. In DNA form, the CDR3 reads TGTGCCAGCAGCTTAGAGGGCCAGGGGGCGTACGAGCAGTACTTC. Translation: CASSLEGQGAYEQYF.

Concerning this clonotype itself: The CDR3 does not end in the conserved phenylalanine or tryptophan, so this is likely a read error. The V gene is TRBV5-8, the J gene TRBJ2-1, with 9 bases lining up with TRBD1. V shed 4 bases and J 4 bases; nucleotides not matched to a gene: 6. CDR3 length equals 15 residues. Germline assignment: CDR1 SGHTS and CDR2 YDEGEE. The chain's CDR3 is CASSPGTGIYNEQFV. DNA for the CDR3: TGTGCCAGCAGCCCCGGGACAGGGATATACAATGAGCAGTTCGTC.

This clonotype was picked up many times. The chain combines TRBV2 with TRBJ1-2, with a tentative D call TRBD1 (6 bases). CDR3 length equals 13 residues. Trimming cost V 8 bases and J 7 bases, with 17 bases left between them. Germline V gives CDR1 SNHLY, CDR2 FYNNEI. This CDR3 is CASGYQGTGGYTF. For the CDR3, the DNA is TGTGCCAGCGGCTATCAGGGGACCGGTGGCTACACCTTC.

This clonotype was observed a single time. The rearrangement links TRBV30 to TRBJ1-5; D is unresolved. V was trimmed by 0 bases and J by 5 bases, leaving 5 bases between them. This CDR3 region has 12 residues. Germline V gene sequence: CDR1 GTSNPN, CDR2 SVGIG (reference sequence). CDR3 region: CAWSVGDQPQHF. The CDR3 bases are TGTGCCTGGAGTGTTGGGGATCAGCCCCAGCATTTT.